Listed here are 17 T cell receptor beta chains from one sample, sequenced in a study of PD-1 blockade in classical Hodgkin lymphoma (dated by TCRdb to 2019 to 2021). In light of the paper, this sample's time point label describes: cycle 4 day 1 (C4D1), after more than 5 weeks of nivolumab. Relapse after autologous stem cell transplantation had occurred in all trial patients, and cohorts A, B and C were distinguished by prior brentuximab vedotin exposure. Library preparation was by the immunoSEQ multiplex PCR assay. Imported from immuneACCESS, the table was reduced by TCRdb to in-frame sequences with V and J called. These copies leave out some clones; in studies compared against another copy, an unresolved V gene accounts for under half, and the cause of the remainder is not known. This sample gives some 18,000 clones in total; 76% of them show up just once. Around 20% of the sample lies in the top ten.

Sequenced here: peripheral blood mononuclear cells (PBMCs), sampled before the fourth cycle of nivolumab. These receptors were collected from a human donor with classical Hodgkin lymphoma.

The chain joins TRBV28 to TRBJ1-5, with D possibly being TRBD1 (6 bases). From germline, CDR1 is MDHEN and CDR2 SYDVKM. There are 11 residues in the CDR3. V lost 6 bases to trimming and J lost 9 bases, with 9 bases between them. CDR3 in amino acids: CASRGQAPQHF. The CDR3 bases are TGTGCCAGCAGGGGACAAGCGCCCCAGCATTTT.

V usage is TRBV14 and J usage is TRBJ1-2; a possible D gene is TRBD1 (6 bases). CDR1 SGHDN and CDR2 FVKESK come from the germline V gene. Trimming took 5 bases from V and 2 from J, leaving 18 bases between them. The CDR3 runs 16 residues. CDR3 bases: TGTGCCAGCAGCAGGATCACCACAGGGTGGAACTATGGCTACACCTTC. Its translation: CASSRITTGWNYGYTF.

The V call is TRBV19, the J call TRBJ2-2, with D unclear. The CDR3 extends over 13 amino acids. V was trimmed by 3 bases and J by 6 bases, leaving 8 bases between them. Germline V CDR1 and CDR2: LNHDA, SQIVND (reference sequence). CDR3 sequence reads: CASSIFLPGELFF. The CDR3 bases are TGTGCCAGTAGTATTTTTCTCCCCGGGGAGCTGTTTTTT.

On this clone: A read error may produce the germline difference seen at one junction end. The chain has TRBV6-5 and TRBJ2-7, with a tentative D call TRBD1 (6 bases). The CDR3 runs 14 residues. CDR1 is MNHEY, CDR2 SVGAGI, per germline. CDR3 coding DNA: TGTGCCAGCACTTACAGGGTTCCAAACTACGAGCAGTACTTC. This gives the protein CASTYRVPNYEQYF.

This clone came up a few times. The chain joins TRBV7-6 to TRBJ1-3; tentatively, D is TRBD1 (5 bases). The CDR3 has 15 residues. CDR1 is SGHVS and CDR2 is FNYEAQ in the germline V gene. The V and J ends lost 5 bases and 2 bases respectively, with 13 bases between them. The CDR3: CASSRVGVAGNTIYF. The CDR3 nucleotides read TGTGCCAGCAGCCGAGTGGGGGTTGCTGGAAACACCATATATTTT.

The rearrangement links TRBV5-3 to TRBJ1-5; TRBD1 matches at 8 bases. TRBV5-3 counts as an open reading frame of uncertain function. Trimming took 8 bases from V and 5 from J; bases not matched to a gene: 9. The CDR3 loop spans 14 amino acids. CDR3 nucleotide sequence: TGTGCCAGCAGCAAGACAGGGGCAGATCAGCCCCAGCATTTT. It yields the protein CASSKTGADQPQHF.

The rearrangement joins TRBV10-1 to TRBJ1-1; 7 bases fit TRBD1. The CDR3 has 14 residues. Germline V gene lookup returns CDR1 WNHNN and CDR2 SYGVQD (reference sequence). Unmatched junction bases numbered 11, after V lost 5 bases and J lost 8 bases. The CDR3 DNA follows: TGCGCCAGCAGTCCTTCTTTACAGGGGTTGGAAGCTTTCTTT. Translation: CASSPSLQGLEAFF.

J is TRBJ2-5 and V is TRBV7-2; 7 bases are shared with TRBD2. Germline V gene data show CDR1 as SGHTA and CDR2 as FQGNSA. Germline trimming cut 5 bases from V and 7 bases from J; bases unmatched to any gene: 16. The CDR3 loop spans 16 amino acids. The CDR3 sequence is CASSLPRGRGFVTQYF. The CDR3, as DNA: TGTGCCAGCAGCCTACCCCGAGGGCGGGGGTTTGTGACCCAGTACTTC.

This rearrangement joins TRBV29-1 to TRBJ2-7, with 12 bases aligning to TRBD2. Trimming at V came to 4 bases and at J to 5 bases, leaving 3 bases not matched to a gene. The V gene's germline CDR1 is SQVTM and CDR2 ANQGSEA. CDR3 length: 13 residues. As DNA, the CDR3 is TGCAGCGTTGCGACTAGCGGGAGCAACGAGCAGTACTTC. Protein: CSVATSGSNEQYF.

The chain employs TRBV28 and TRBJ1-1; D not resolved. V was clipped by 1 base and J by 4 bases, with 16 bases between them. This CDR3 region has 16 residues. Germline V lookup: CDR1 MDHEN, CDR2 SYDVKM. In DNA form, the CDR3 reads TGTGCCAGCAGTTTATTCTCTGGGGTACGGGGCACTGAAGCTTTCTTT. This sequence encodes CASSLFSGVRGTEAFF.

The rearrangement joins TRBV5-4 to TRBJ2-3; D not certain. Germline V gene sequence: CDR1 SGHNT, CDR2 YYREEE (reference sequence). V dropped 3 bases and J dropped 0 bases, with 11 bases sitting between them. This CDR3 has 15 residues. The CDR3 nucleotides are TGTGCCAGCAGCTCAAGGTGGGCTAGCACAGATACGCAGTATTTT. It encodes CASSSRWASTDTQYF.

V gene TRBV27 combines with J gene TRBJ2-7; no firm D call. Between the trimmed V and J ends, which lost 2 bases and 7 bases, there was a span of 12 bases. The CDR3 totals 13 residues. Germline V gene data show CDR1 as MNHEY and CDR2 as SMNVEV (reference sequence). CDR3 sequence (DNA): TGTGCCAGCAGTTTAACGGCAGTAGGAGAGCAGTACGTC. It specifies CASSLTAVGEQYV.

This clone was observed a few times. V and J are TRBV11-2 and TRBJ1-1; D is possibly TRBD1 (5 bases). Trimming shortened V by 6 bases and J by 4 bases, and 15 bases separated the two germline ends. Per germline, CDR1 SGHAT and CDR2 FQNNGV. The CDR3 extends over 14 amino acids. The CDR3 protein is CASSRRVGGTEAFF. The CDR3 coding sequence is TGTGCCAGCAGTCGCAGGGTGGGAGGCACTGAAGCTTTCTTT.

The CDR3 loop reads CASSQDNSGLSGPGLGTIYF. CDR3 in DNA: TGCGCCAGCAGCCAAGATAACTCGGGGTTGAGTGGCCCGGGGCTGGGCACCATATATTTT. The chain links TRBV4-3 to TRBJ1-3; D is perhaps TRBD1 (5 bases). This CDR3 has 20 amino acids. Germline V gene sequence: CDR1 LGHNA, CDR2 YSLEER. The V gene lost 0 bases and the J gene lost 9 bases, with 30 bases spanning the gap.

This clone was recorded only once. J is TRBJ1-1 and V is TRBV19, with 7 bases matching TRBD1. J was trimmed by 1 base and V by 8 bases; bases with no gene match: 10. Germline V gives CDR1 LNHDA, CDR2 SQIVND (reference sequence). The CDR3 has 15 amino acids. The CDR3 protein is CASLQGKKGNTEAFF. CDR3 DNA: TGTGCCAGTCTACAGGGGAAGAAGGGGAACACTGAAGCTTTCTTT.

The genes are TRBV11-2 and TRBJ1-6; unclear D gene. The CDR3 is 13 amino acids. Germline CDR1 and CDR2: SGHAT and FQNNGV. Between the trimmed V and J ends, which lost 1 base and 11 bases, there was a span of 9 bases. This chain's CDR3 is CASSLAPETPLHF. DNA of the CDR3: TGTGCCAGCAGCTTAGCCCCCGAGACACCCCTCCACTTT.

The chain employs TRBV4-1 and TRBJ2-6; the match to TRBD1 covers 9 bases. V was clipped by 5 bases and J by 4 bases; unmatched bases: 9. CDR3 length: 17 amino acids. CDR1 is MGHRA and CDR2 is YSYEKL in the germline V gene. The DNA of the CDR3 is TGCGCCAGCAGCTACCGGGACAGGGTATCCGGGGCCAACGTCCTGACTTTC. It yields the protein CASSYRDRVSGANVLTF.